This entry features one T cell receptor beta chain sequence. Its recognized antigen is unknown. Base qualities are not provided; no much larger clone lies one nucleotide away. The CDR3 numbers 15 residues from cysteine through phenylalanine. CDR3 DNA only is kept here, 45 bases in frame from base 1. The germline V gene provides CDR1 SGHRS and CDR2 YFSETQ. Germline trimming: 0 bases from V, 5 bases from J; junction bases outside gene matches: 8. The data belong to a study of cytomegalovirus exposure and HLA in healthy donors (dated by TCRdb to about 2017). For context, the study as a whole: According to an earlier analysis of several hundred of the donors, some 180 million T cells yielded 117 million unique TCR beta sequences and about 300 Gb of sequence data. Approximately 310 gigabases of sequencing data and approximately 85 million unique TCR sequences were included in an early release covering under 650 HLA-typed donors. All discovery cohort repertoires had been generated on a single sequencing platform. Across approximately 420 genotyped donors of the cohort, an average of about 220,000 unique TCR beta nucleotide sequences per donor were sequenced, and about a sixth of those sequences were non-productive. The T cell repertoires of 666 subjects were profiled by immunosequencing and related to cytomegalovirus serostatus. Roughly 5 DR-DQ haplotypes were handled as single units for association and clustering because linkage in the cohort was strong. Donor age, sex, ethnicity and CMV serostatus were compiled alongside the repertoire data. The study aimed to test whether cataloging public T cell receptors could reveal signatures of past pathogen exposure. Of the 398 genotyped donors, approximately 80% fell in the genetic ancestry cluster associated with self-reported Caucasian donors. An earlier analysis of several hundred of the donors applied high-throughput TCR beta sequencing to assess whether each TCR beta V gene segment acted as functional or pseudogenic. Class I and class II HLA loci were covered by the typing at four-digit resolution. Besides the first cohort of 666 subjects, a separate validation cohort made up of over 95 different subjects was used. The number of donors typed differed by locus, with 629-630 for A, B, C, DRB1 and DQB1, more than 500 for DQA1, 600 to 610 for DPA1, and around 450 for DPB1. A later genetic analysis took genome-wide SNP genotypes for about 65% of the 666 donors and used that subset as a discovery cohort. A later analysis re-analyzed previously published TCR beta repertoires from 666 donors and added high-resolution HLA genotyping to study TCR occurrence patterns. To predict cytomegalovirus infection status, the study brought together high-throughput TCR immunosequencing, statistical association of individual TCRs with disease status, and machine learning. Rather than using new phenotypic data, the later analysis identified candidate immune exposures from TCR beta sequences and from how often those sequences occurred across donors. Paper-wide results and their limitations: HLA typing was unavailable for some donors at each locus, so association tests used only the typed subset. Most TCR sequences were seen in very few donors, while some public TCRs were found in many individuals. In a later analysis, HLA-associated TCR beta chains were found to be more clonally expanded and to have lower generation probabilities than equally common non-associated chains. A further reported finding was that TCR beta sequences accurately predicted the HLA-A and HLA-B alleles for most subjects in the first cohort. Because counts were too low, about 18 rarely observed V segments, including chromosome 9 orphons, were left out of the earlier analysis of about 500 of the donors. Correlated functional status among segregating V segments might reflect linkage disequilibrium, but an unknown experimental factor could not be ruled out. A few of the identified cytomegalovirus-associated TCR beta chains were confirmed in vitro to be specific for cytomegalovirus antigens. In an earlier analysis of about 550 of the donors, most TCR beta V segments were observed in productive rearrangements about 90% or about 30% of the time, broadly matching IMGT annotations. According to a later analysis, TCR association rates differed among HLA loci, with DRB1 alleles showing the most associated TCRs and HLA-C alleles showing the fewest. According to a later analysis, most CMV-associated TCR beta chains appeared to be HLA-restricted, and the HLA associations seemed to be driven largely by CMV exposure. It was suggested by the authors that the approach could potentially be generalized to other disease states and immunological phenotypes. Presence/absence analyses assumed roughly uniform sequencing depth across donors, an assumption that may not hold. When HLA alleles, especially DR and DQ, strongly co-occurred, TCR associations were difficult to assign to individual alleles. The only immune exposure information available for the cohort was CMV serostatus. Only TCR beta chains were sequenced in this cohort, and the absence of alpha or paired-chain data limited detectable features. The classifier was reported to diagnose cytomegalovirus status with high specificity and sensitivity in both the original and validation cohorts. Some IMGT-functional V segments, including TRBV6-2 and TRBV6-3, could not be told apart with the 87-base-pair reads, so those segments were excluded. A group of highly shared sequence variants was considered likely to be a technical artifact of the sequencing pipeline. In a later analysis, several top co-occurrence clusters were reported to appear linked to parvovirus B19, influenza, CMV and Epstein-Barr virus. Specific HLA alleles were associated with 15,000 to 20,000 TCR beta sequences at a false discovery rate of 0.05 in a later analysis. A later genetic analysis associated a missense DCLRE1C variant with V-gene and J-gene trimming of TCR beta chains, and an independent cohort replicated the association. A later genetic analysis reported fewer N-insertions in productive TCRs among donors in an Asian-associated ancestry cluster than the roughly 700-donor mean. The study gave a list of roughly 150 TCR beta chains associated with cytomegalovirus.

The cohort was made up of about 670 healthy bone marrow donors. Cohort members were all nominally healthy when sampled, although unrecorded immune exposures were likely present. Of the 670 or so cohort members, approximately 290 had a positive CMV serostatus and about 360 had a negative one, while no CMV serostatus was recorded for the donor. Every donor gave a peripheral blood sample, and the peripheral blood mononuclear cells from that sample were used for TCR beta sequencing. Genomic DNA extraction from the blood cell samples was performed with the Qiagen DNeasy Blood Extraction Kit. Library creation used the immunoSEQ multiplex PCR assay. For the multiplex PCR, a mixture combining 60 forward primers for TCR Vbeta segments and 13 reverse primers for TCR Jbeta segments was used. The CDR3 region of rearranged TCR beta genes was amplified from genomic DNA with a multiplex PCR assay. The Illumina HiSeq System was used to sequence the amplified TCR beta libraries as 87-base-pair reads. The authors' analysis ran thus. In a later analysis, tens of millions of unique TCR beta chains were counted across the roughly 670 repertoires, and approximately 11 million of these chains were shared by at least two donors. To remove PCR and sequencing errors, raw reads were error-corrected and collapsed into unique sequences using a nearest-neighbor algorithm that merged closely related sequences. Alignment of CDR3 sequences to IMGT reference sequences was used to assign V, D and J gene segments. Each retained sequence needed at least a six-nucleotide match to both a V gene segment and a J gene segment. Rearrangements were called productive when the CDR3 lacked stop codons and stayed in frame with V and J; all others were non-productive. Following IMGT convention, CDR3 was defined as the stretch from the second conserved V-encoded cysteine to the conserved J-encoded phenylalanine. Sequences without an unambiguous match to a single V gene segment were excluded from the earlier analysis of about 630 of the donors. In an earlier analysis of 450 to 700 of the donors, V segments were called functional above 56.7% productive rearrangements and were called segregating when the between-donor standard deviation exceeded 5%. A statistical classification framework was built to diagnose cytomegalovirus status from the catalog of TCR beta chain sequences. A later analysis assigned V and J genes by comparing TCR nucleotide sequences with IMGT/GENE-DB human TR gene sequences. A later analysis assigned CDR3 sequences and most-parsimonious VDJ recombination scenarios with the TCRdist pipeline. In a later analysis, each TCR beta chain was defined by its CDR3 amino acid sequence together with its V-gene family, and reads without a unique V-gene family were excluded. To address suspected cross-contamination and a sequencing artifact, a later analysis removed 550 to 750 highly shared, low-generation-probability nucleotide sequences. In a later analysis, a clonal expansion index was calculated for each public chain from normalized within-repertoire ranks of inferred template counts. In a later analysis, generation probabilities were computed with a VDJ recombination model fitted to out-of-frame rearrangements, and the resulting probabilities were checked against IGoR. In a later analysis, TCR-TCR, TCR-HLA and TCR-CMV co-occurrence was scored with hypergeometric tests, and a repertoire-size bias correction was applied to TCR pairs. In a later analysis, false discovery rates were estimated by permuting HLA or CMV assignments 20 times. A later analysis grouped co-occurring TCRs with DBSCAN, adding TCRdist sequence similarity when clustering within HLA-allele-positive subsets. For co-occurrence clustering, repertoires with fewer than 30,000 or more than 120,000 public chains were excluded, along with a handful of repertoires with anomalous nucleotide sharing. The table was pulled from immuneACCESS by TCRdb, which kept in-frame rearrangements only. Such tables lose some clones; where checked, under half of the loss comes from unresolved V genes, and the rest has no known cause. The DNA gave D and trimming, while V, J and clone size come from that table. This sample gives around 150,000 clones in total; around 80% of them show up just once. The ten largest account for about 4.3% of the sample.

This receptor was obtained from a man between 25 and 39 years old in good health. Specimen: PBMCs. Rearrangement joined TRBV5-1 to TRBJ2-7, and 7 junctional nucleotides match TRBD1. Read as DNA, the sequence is TGCGCCAGCAGCTTGGAGGGGGCTACGGCGGACGAGCAGTACTTC. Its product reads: CASSLEGATADEQYF.